This TCR beta chain was captured in a study of a mutant IDH1 vaccine in newly diagnosed glioma. Looking at the study overall: Patients were started on vaccination 4-6 weeks after radiotherapy alone, or with temozolomide cycles. Visits designated V12 and V13 were conducted at weeks 35 and 47, respectively. Whole-study results and caveats: Pseudoprogression showed no apparent link to changes in top peripheral T cell clonotypes.

As regards this clone: Its antigen is unknown. The same CDR3 arises from other DNA sequences in this sample as well.

CDR3 size: 16 residues. CDR1 is SEHNR, CDR2 FQNEAQ, per germline (reference sequence). V shed 1 base and J shed 3 bases, with 10 bases lying between them. Clones were read by immunoSEQ multiplex PCR, and TCRdb kept only the in-frame ones, dropping some. The data show around 60,000 clones, 80% to 85% seen once. Time point here: week 47, end of study. With topical imiquimod, each dose of the vaccine consisted of 300 ug of mutant IDH1 20-mer peptide. The study enrolled donors with new WHO grade 3 or 4 IDH1-mutant, ATRX-lost astrocytomas. The chain combines TRBV7-9 with TRBJ1-6; no definite D call. This sequence was found in a man aged 25-45 years with glioma. The source material was PBMCs, sampled from a glioma patient whose treatment included an IDH1 peptide vaccine. CDR3 DNA sequence: TGTGCCAGCAGCTTAGGATCTGGGTTCTATAATTCACCCCTCCACTTT. Amino acid sequence: CASSLGSGFYNSPLHF.